In its sample, the clone carrying this T cell receptor (beta chain) was seen a few times. The antigen is not known. Clones were read by immunoSEQ multiplex PCR, and TCRdb kept only the in-frame ones, dropping some. Seen here are 5,000 to 6,000 clones, over 60% observed once, and the top ten hold approximately 27%. H&E slides confirmed each diagnosis, reviewed by two pathologists independently. The data stem from a study of immune evolution from preneoplasia to lung adenocarcinoma. The V gene lost 11 bases and the J gene lost 7 bases, with 14 bases spanning the gap. The CDR3 is 11 amino acids. Germline-derived CDR1 and CDR2 are MDHEN and SYDVKM. General study findings and limits: Top clone share appeared to fall from AAH through AIS, MIA, adenocarcinoma.

Sequenced sample: FFPE normal lung tissue adjacent to the tumor. This chain uses TRBV28 with TRBJ1-1, with D possibly matching TRBD1 (5 bases). The TCR was taken from a person aged 60 to 70 with lung adenocarcinoma. In DNA, the CDR3 is TGTGCCCAAGTAATAGGGGATGAAGCTTTCTTT. This translates into CAQVIGDEAFF.